The T cell receptor beta chain described here comes from a study of shared clonotypes between healthy human individuals. Study summary: The study drew on a couple of women and a few men aged 18 to 49 as donors.

It was CD45RO-negative cells, positively selected for CCR7, that made up naive CD8 cells, with terminally differentiated effector memory CD45RA+ cells excluded. Recent acute infections and vaccinations were absent in the healthy HIV-negative adult donors. Looked up from germline, CDR1 is SEHNR and CDR2 is FQNEAQ (reference sequence). Trimming took off 7 bases at V and 5 bases at J, with 11 bases between the two ends. This CDR3 comprises 13 residues. Profiling relied on immunoSEQ multiplex PCR, and the TCRdb table lists in-frame clones only, not all of them. Of about 1,900,000 clones in the sample, approximately 95% were seen once.

Sequencing was performed on naive CD8+ T cells sorted from blood. The sequence was collected from a man younger than 35 in good health. The chain is built from TRBV7-9 and TRBJ1-4; D is uncertain. The CDR3 region is CASNDGTNEKLFF. CDR3 DNA: TGTGCCAGCAATGACGGAACGAATGAAAAACTGTTTTTT.